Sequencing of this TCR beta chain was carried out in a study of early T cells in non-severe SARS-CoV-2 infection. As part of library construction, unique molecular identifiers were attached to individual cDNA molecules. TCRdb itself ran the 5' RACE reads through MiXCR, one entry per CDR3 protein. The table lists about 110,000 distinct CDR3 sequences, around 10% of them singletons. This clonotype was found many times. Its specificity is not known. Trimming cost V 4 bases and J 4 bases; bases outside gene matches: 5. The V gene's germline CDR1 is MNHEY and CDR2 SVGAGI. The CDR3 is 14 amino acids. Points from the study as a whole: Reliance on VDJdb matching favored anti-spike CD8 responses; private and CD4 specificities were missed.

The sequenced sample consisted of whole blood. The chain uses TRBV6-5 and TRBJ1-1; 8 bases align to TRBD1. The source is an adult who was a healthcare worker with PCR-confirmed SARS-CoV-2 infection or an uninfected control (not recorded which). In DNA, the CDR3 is TGTGCCAGCAGTTCGGACAGGGTCGGCACTGAAGCTTTCTTT. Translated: CASSSDRVGTEAFF.